This T cell receptor beta chain derives from a study of PD-L1 blockade in urothelial cancer. Study summary: Patients' atezolizumab regimen, 1,200 mg intravenously every 3 weeks, began in about 2014. Before enrollment, 0 to 3 chemotherapy regimens had been given to patients.

The CDR3 is 18 amino acids. CDR1 and CDR2 from the germline V gene are SEHNR and FQNEAQ (reference sequence). The V and J ends lost 6 bases and 0 bases, in that order; junction bases with no gene match: 13. Time point specified: pretreatment peripheral blood. Method: immunoSEQ multiplex PCR; TCRdb's copy keeps in-frame clones and lacks some. The top ten clones hold approximately 10% of a sample with about 39,000 clones, approximately 91% of them seen once. The material sequenced was PBMCs, taken around atezolizumab (anti-PD-L1) treatment. The chain combines TRBV7-9 with TRBJ1-4; 7 nucleotides match TRBD1. The clonotype originates from a woman aged 55-75 years with urothelial cancer. Here the CDR3 DNA reads TGTGCCAGCAGAGTAAGAGGGGGCCCACCTGCAACTAATGAAAAACTGTTTTTT. It yields the protein CASRVRGGPPATNEKLFF.